One and the same sample provided the 8 T cell receptor beta chains below, sequenced in a study of blood T cell repertoires in COVID-19. TCRdb's table, derived via immunoSEQ multiplex PCR, lists solely in-frame clones and lacks some. The sample yields about 180,000 clones, about 81% seen once. Material for sequencing was peripheral blood. These receptors were obtained from an elderly woman with COVID-19, enrolled during active disease.

The V and J genes are TRBV5-1 and TRBJ1-2, with D perhaps matching TRBD1 (6 bases). V was cut by 0 bases and J by 4 bases, with 13 bases left in between. Per the germline V gene, CDR1 is SGHRS and CDR2 is YFSETQ. The CDR3 covers 15 residues. The CDR3: CASSLVPGQSYGYTF. In nucleotides, the CDR3 is TGCGCCAGCAGCTTGGTTCCTGGACAGAGCTATGGCTACACCTTC.

This sequence joins TRBV18 and TRBJ1-1; no clear D gene. Germline CDR1 KGHSH, CDR2 LQKENI. V was cut by 2 bases and J by 0 bases, with 13 bases left in between. The CDR3 totals 16 residues. CDR3 DNA: TGTGCCAGCTCACCATCGAGCAGACTTTTGAACACTGAAGCTTTCTTT. Translation: CASSPSSRLLNTEAFF.

V gene TRBV11-3 combines with J gene TRBJ2-2; 10 nucleotides line up with TRBD2. V trimming: 7 bases; J trimming: 1 base; junction bases outside the gene matches: 3. The CDR3 totals 15 residues. CDR1 SGHNT and CDR2 YENEEA come from the germline V gene. The CDR3 region is CASTRTSGNTGELFF. In DNA form, the CDR3 reads TGTGCCAGCACCAGGACTAGCGGGAACACCGGGGAGCTGTTTTTT.

The V and J genes are TRBV7-9 and TRBJ2-7; TRBD2 might be the D (6 bases). The CDR3 extends over 14 amino acids. V shed 2 bases and J shed 5 bases, with 13 bases lying between them. Germline V gives CDR1 SEHNR, CDR2 FQNEAQ (reference sequence). CDR3 region: CASSLFVGRDEQYF. DNA for the CDR3: TGTGCCAGCAGCTTATTCGTCGGGAGAGACGAGCAGTACTTC. Full variable domain (outside the CDR3, taken from reference TRBV7-9 and TRBJ2-7): DTGVSQNPRHKITKRGQNVTFRCDPISEHNRLYWYRQTLGQGPEFLTYFQNEAQLEKSRLLSDRFSAERPKGSFSTLEIQRTEQGDSAMYLCASSLFVGRDEQYFGPGTRLTVT.

This clone was picked up many times. DNA of the CDR3: TGCGCCAGCAGGGGGGGACAGGGGATCACCTACGAGCAGTACTTC. This gives the protein CASRGGQGITYEQYF. The rearrangement links TRBV5-1 to TRBJ2-7; 10 bases agree with TRBD1. Per the germline V gene, CDR1 is SGHRS and CDR2 is YFSETQ. The CDR3 is 15 residues long. The trim removed 5 bases at V and 2 bases at J, leaving 7 bases unmatched. The variable domain in full, completed from reference TRBV5-1 and TRBJ2-7, reads KAGVTQTPRYLIKTRGQQVTLSCSPISGHRSVSWYQQTPGQGLQFLFEYFSETQRNKGNFPGRFSGRQFSNSRSEMNVSTLELGDSALYLCASRGGQGITYEQYFGPGTRLTVT.

The V gene is TRBV6-5, the J gene TRBJ1-6; TRBD1 agrees at 9 bases. Germline assignment: CDR1 MNHEY and CDR2 SVGAGI. This CDR3 contains 14 residues. Trimming took 5 bases from V and 7 from J; bases not matched to a gene: 3. As DNA, the CDR3 is TGTGCCAGCAGTCCACAGGGGGCAAATTCACCCCTCCACTTT. Encoded protein: CASSPQGANSPLHF.

The DNA of the CDR3 is TGTGCCAGCGGCTCAGGGCCCTACGAGCAGTACTTC. Residues: CASGSGPYEQYF. The chain is built from TRBV27 and TRBJ2-7; TRBD1 might be the D (5 bases). Trimming removed 8 bases at V and 2 bases at J, with 10 bases between. In germline, CDR1 is MNHEY, CDR2 SMNVEV (reference sequence). The CDR3 has 12 residues.

The J gene is TRBJ2-7, the V gene TRBV4-2; no clear D gene. The CDR3 extends over 14 amino acids. The germline gives CDR1 LGHNA, CDR2 YNFKEQ. Trimming removed 0 bases at V and 2 bases at J, with 8 bases between. The CDR3 sequence is CASSQDAQTYEQYF. CDR3 coding DNA: TGTGCCAGCAGCCAAGATGCACAGACCTACGAGCAGTACTTC.